The rows below give T cell receptor beta chains drawn from one sample of a study of CD8+ T cells in alopecia areata. Libraries were prepared by immunoSEQ multiplex PCR; TCRdb keeps only in-frame clonotypes and omits some of them. In the table there are around 140,000 clones, about 88% of which are singletons. The material was CD8+ T cells sorted from blood, obtained at week 4, from a patient treated with tofacitinib. All receptors derive from a human donor with alopecia areata. Each CDR3 is given with its conserved first and last residue. The D gene is left open where the match is weak. Part of the rows lack a size; the others show once, few, many or a class for expanded clones.

d_gene	v_gene	j_gene	abundance	CDR3nt	CDR3aa
TRBD1	TRBV4-1	TRBJ1-2	-	TGCGCCAGCAGCCAAGATAGGACAGGGGTCGGCTACACCTTC	CASSQDRTGVGYTF
-	TRBV30	TRBJ1-1	-	TGTGTCTGGCGGACAGAGCTGAACACTGAAGCTTTCTTT	CVWRTELNTEAFF
TRBD2	TRBV5-4	TRBJ2-1	-	TGTGCCAGCAGCCTCCTCGGACTAGCGGGAGGGATCTACAATGAGCAGTTCTTC	CASSLLGLAGGIYNEQFF
-	TRBV7-9	TRBJ1-1	-	TGTGCCAGCAGCTTAGAATCTGAAGCTTTCTTT	CASSLESEAFF
-	TRBV7-9	TRBJ2-1	few	TGTGCCAGCAGCTTAGGGGAAGAGCAGTTCTTC	CASSLGEEQFF
TRBD2	TRBV11-2	TRBJ2-1	-	TGTGCCAGCAGCCAGACTAGCGCGTCCTACAATGAGCAGTTCTTC	CASSQTSASYNEQFF
TRBD1	TRBV6-5	TRBJ1-2	-	TGTGCCAGCAGTTACTCGGACAGGCCCGAAGTCTATGGCTACACCTTC	CASSYSDRPEVYGYTF
TRBD1	TRBV29-1	TRBJ1-2	-	TGCAGCGTCCCGGACCACGGGACAGGGGGGTATGGCTACACCTTC	CSVPDHGTGGYGYTF
-	TRBV9	TRBJ2-1	-	TGTGCCAGCAGCGTAGAGGGAGTACCCTACAATGAGCAGTTCTTC	CASSVEGVPYNEQFF
-	TRBV9	TRBJ1-2	-	TGTGCCAGCAGCGGGACGGACGGAAGTCTGAACTATGGCTACACCTTC	CASSGTDGSLNYGYTF
-	TRBV27	TRBJ1-5	-	TGTGCCAGCAGGTCCATAGTGGATCAGCCCCAGCATTTT	CASRSIVDQPQHF